The clone carrying this TCR beta chain showed up many times. Antigen unknown. Carried by each TCR cDNA molecule was a unique molecular identifier. TCRdb independently ran MiXCR on the 5' RACE reads; one entry per CDR3 protein. Of around 20,000 distinct CDR3 sequences detected, under 20% appear once; the ten largest clones hold around 15%. The data stem from a study of spatial heterogeneity in lung cancer. In the study overall: In the raw reads, each unique TCR and UMI combination was present more than ten times on average. Study results and limitations: Blood contained ubiquitous expanded tumor TCRs more at resection than at follow-up.

Time point reported: sample taken at primary tumor resection. Material for sequencing was whole RNA from tumor, nontumor lung or frozen PBMC, left unsorted. The donor population consisted of some 72 patients with untreated, early-stage non-small cell lung cancer. Germline V gene lookup returns CDR1 ENHRY and CDR2 SYGVKD. Losses at the gene ends were 5 bases for V and 9 bases for J; bases not matched to a gene: 10. The CDR3 extends over 16 amino acids. This sequence joins TRBV10-3 and TRBJ2-2; TRBD1 aligns across 12 bases. The receptor comes from a male donor with early-stage non-small cell lung cancer. The starting material was PBMCs, obtained at surgery. CDR3 sequence: CAISKGQGAPGRELFF. Written as DNA, the CDR3 is TGTGCCATCAGTAAGGGACAGGGGGCGCCGGGTAGGGAGCTGTTTTTT.